Below, one T cell receptor beta chain is given with its context. Its matching antigen is unknown. Both 60 Vbeta primers and 13 Jbeta primers went into the PCR. Original handling: Around 80 million unique TCR beta chains, about 11 million of them shared, were counted by a later analysis. Profiling relied on immunoSEQ multiplex PCR, and the TCRdb table lists in-frame clones only, not all of them. The V and J calls and the clone size are those of that table, but D and trimming were determined from the DNA. This sample yields 100,000 to 150,000 clones, of which over 70% are seen a single time; over 2% belongs to the top ten. This sample is part of a study of cytomegalovirus exposure and HLA in healthy donors. Whole-study results and caveats: TCR beta sequences numbering 16,951 were associated with HLA alleles at 0.05 false discovery rate in a later analysis. Later on, a genetic analysis was performed. It linked a missense variant in DCLRE1C with V- and J-gene trimming of TCR beta.

The CDR3 covers 14 residues. V shed 4 bases and J 7 bases; nucleotides not matched to a gene: 7. Per the germline V gene, CDR1 is SGDLS and CDR2 is YYNGEE. The specimen was PBMCs. The clonotype originates from a woman aged 55-70 years in good health and CMV-seropositive. The gene calls are TRBV9 and TRBJ1-5, with 8 bases fitting TRBD1. The CDR3 protein is CASSTGGGNQPQHF. The CDR3 DNA is TGTGCCAGCAGCACAGGGGGGGGGAACCAGCCCCAGCATTTT.